This T cell receptor (beta chain) was recorded in a study of human T cells and chemical hapten exposure. Study-level background: Variability of per-sample TCR yields stemmed mainly from small differences in pooled library volume.

Time point reported: pre-sensitization, week 0. Treatment denoted: therapeutic diphenylcyclopropenone sensitization with weekly scalp DPC. This clonotype was counted ten times or more. As the library was built, unique molecular identifiers were attached to individual cDNA molecules. TCRdb reprocessed the RACE reads with MiXCR, giving one entry per CDR3 protein. The repertoire consists of 300,000 to 400,000 distinct CDR3 sequences, with about 5.1% occurring once and the leading ten covering 2% to 3%. The source material was whole blood, sampled in connection with sensitization to the hapten diphenylcyclopropenone (DPC). The source of this sequence is a woman aged 45-60 years with alopecia areata. Some clones in this sample may be carry-over from other donors' samples.

Here the CDR3 reads CASSYSLGGHTEAFF. CDR3 DNA sequence: TGTGCCAGCAGTTACTCGCTTGGGGGACACACTGAAGCTTTCTTT. This chain joins TRBV6-2 or TRBV6-3 and TRBJ1-1, with D possibly matching TRBD1 (5 bases). Trimming cost V 0 bases and J 3 bases, with 11 bases left between them. Per the germline V gene, CDR1 is MNHEY and CDR2 is SVGEGT. This CDR3 has 15 amino acids.